The 13 T cell receptor beta chains below come from one sample, sequenced in a study of blood T cell repertoires in COVID-19. Profiled with immunoSEQ multiplex PCR; TCRdb holds only in-frame clones, not every one. The sample shows approximately 150,000 clones, roughly 84% of them seen only once. The material sequenced was PBMCs or T cells enriched from blood (not recorded which). These TCRs come from a man between 65 and 79 years old who had been exposed to COVID-19.

J is TRBJ2-5 and V is TRBV3-1 (or the pseudogene TRBV3-2); TRBD1 matches 10 bases. Germline V CDR1 and CDR2: LGHDT, YNNKEL (reference sequence). Trimming took 2 bases from V and 0 from J; bases not matched to a gene: 6. The CDR3 totals 17 residues. In DNA form, the CDR3 reads TGTGCCAGCAGCCAATTCGCCGGGACAGGGGACCAAGAGACCCAGTACTTC. This sequence encodes CASSQFAGTGDQETQYF.

The chain carries TRBV19 and TRBJ2-2; 7 positions agree with TRBD2. J lost 5 bases, V lost 6 bases, and 9 bases had no gene match. The CDR3 covers 15 residues. Germline V gene sequence: CDR1 LNHDA, CDR2 SQIVND (reference sequence). The CDR3 sequence is CASRQSGIETGELFF. As DNA, the CDR3 is TGTGCCAGTAGACAGAGCGGGATCGAGACCGGGGAGCTGTTTTTT.

The chain combines TRBV28 with TRBJ1-5, with a tentative D call TRBD1 (5 bases). This CDR3 region has 17 residues. Germline CDR1 is MDHEN and CDR2 is SYDVKM. V lost 10 bases and J lost 2, with 24 bases in between. The CDR3 protein is CATTGPVGGGGNQPQHF. DNA for the CDR3: TGTGCCACCACCGGGCCAGTGGGAGGAGGGGGCAATCAGCCCCAGCATTTT. Using reference TRBV28 and TRBJ1-5 for the parts outside the CDR3, the full variable domain is DVKVTQSSRYLVKRTGEKVFLECVQDMDHENMFWYRQDPGLGLRLIYFSYDVKMKEKGDIPEGYSVSREKKERFSLILESASTNQTSMYLCATTGPVGGGGNQPQHFGDGTRLSIL.

The chain has TRBV7-2 and TRBJ2-2; D remains unclear. CDR1 is SGHTA, CDR2 FQGNSA, per germline. With 5 bases removed from V and 0 bases from J, the gap between germline ends came to 7 bases. There are 14 residues in the CDR3. The CDR3 DNA reads as TGTGCCAGCAGCCCAGTTGCGAACACCGGGGAGCTGTTTTTT. Residues: CASSPVANTGELFF.

The J gene is TRBJ2-7, the V gene TRBV30; D is ambiguous. The V end lost 2 bases, the J end lost 0 bases, and 8 bases lay between the germline ends. Germline-derived CDR1 and CDR2 are GTSNPN and SVGIG (reference sequence). The CDR3 spans 13 residues. The DNA of the CDR3 is TGTGCCTGGAGTAGACTTAGCTCCTACGAGCAGTACTTC. Protein product: CAWSRLSSYEQYF.

This chain links TRBV6-5 with TRBJ2-7; 11 nucleotides match TRBD2. The CDR3 contains 14 residues. Germline V gene lookup returns CDR1 MNHEY and CDR2 SVGAGI. Unmatched junction bases numbered 3, after V lost 6 bases and J lost 2 bases. As DNA, the CDR3 is TGTGCCAGCAGCCAGACTAGCGGGACCTACGAGCAGTACTTC. It codes for CASSQTSGTYEQYF.

The chain combines TRBV10-1 with TRBJ2-3, with D hard to call. Germline V gene sequence: CDR1 WNHNN, CDR2 SYGVQD (reference sequence). V lost 4 bases and J lost 2, with 4 bases in between. The CDR3 totals 12 residues. CDR3 protein: CASSANTDTQYF. The DNA of the CDR3 is TGCGCCAGCAGTGCCAACACAGATACGCAGTATTTT.

This clone is a singleton in its sample. The rearrangement links TRBV3-1 (or the pseudogene TRBV3-2) to TRBJ1-1; 8 bases are a match to TRBD1. Germline trimming cut 5 bases from V and 0 bases from J; bases unmatched to any gene: 5. CDR1 and CDR2 from the germline V gene are LGHDT and YNNKEL (reference sequence). This CDR3 spans 15 amino acids. The CDR3 bases are TGTGCCAGCAGCGAACACAGGGGGATGAACACTGAAGCTTTCTTT. It is translated as CASSEHRGMNTEAFF.

The J gene is TRBJ1-1, the V gene TRBV19; D is undetermined. CDR1 is LNHDA and CDR2 is SQIVND in the germline V gene (reference sequence). Trimming stripped 3 bases from V and 1 base from J, with 12 bases between. The CDR3 spans 15 residues. The CDR3 loop reads CASSIPQIENTEAFF. The CDR3 DNA reads TGTGCCAGTAGTATCCCCCAGATCGAGAACACTGAAGCTTTCTTT. The full variable domain, with the rest looked up from reference TRBV19 and TRBJ1-1, is DGGITQSPKYLFRKEGQNVTLSCEQNLNHDAMYWYRQDPGQGLRLIYYSQIVNDFQKGDIAEGYSVSREKKESFPLTVTSAQKNPTAFYLCASSIPQIENTEAFFGQGTRLTVV.

This CDR3 reads CASSRTTNYEQYF. The CDR3 region has the DNA TGTGCCAGCAGTCGGACGACTAACTACGAGCAGTACTTC. The gene calls are TRBV6-2 or TRBV6-3 and TRBJ2-7; TRBD2 is a possible D gene (5 bases). The V and J ends lost 5 bases and 3 bases respectively, with 11 bases between them. Germline V gives CDR1 MNHEY, CDR2 SVGEGT. CDR3 size: 13 residues.

The table lists this clone with a few counts. The chain is built from TRBV4-1 and TRBJ1-4; 8 nucleotides match TRBD1. This CDR3 comprises 13 residues. Looked up from germline, CDR1 is MGHRA and CDR2 is YSYEKL. The V segment lost 4 bases and the J segment 7 bases; nucleotides outside the gene matches: 2. This CDR3 is CASSPDRGEKLFF. CDR3 DNA: TGCGCCAGCAGCCCCGACAGGGGTGAAAAACTGTTTTTT.

The V and J genes are TRBV2 and TRBJ2-1; D perhaps matches TRBD2 (6 bases). Germline V CDR1 and CDR2: SNHLY, FYNNEI. This CDR3 contains 14 residues. Trimming cost V 8 bases and J 3 bases, with 14 bases left between them. DNA for the CDR3: TGTGCCAGCGGACCGGACGGGGGCTACAATGAGCAGTTCTTC. Protein product: CASGPDGGYNEQFF.

The chain links TRBV24-1 to TRBJ1-1; D gene unclear. V was trimmed by 8 bases and J by 4 bases, leaving 13 bases between them. This CDR3 region has 13 residues. CDR1 and CDR2 (germline): KGHDR, SFDVKD. The CDR3 DNA is TGTGCCACCACGGGGAGAGGAAGCACTGAAGCTTTCTTT. Residues: CATTGRGSTEAFF.